The present T cell receptor (beta chain) was sequenced within a study of control samples from healthy donors and cancer patients. Method: immunoSEQ multiplex PCR; TCRdb's copy keeps in-frame clones and lacks some. Of about 150,000 clones listed, 93% are singletons. V lost 9 bases to trimming and J lost 4 bases; unmatched junction nucleotides: 11. The CDR3 has 14 residues. Germline V gene sequence: CDR1 MNHEY, CDR2 SVGAGI. This sequence originates from a man younger than 30 in good health. Sequences were obtained from blood. The rearrangement links TRBV6-5 to TRBJ2-7; 8 bases line up with TRBD1. The CDR3 loop is CASNAARGLYEQYF. CDR3 in DNA: TGTGCCAGTAACGCGGCCAGGGGGCTATACGAGCAGTACTTC.